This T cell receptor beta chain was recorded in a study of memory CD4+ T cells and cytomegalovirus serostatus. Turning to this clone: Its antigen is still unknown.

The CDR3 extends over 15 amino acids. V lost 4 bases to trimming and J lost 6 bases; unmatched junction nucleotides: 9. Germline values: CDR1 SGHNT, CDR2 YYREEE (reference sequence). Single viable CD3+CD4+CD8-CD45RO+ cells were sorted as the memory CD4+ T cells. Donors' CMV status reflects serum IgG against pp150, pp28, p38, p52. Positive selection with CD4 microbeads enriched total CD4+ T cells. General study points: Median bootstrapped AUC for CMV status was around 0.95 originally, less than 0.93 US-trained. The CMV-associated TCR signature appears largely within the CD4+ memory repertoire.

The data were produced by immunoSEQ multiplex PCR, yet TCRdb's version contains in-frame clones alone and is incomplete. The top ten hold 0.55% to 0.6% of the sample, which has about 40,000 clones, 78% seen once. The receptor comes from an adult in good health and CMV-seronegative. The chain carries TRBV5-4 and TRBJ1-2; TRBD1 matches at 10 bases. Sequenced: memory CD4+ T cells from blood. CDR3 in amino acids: CASSLTWDRGDGYTF. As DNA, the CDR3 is TGTGCCAGCAGCCTCACTTGGGACAGGGGCGATGGCTACACCTTC.